These 8 T cell receptor beta chains came from one sample sequenced in a study of blood T cell repertoires in COVID-19. Sequenced by immunoSEQ multiplex PCR; TCRdb stores in-frame clones only, minus some. The sample has around 290,000 clones; around 86% are singletons. The sample taken for sequencing was PBMCs or T cells enriched from blood (not recorded which). Receptor source: a woman between 35 and 50 years old who had recovered from COVID-19.

The chain employs TRBV7-3 and TRBJ1-4, with unresolved D. The CDR3 has 15 residues. Germline CDR1 is SGHTA and CDR2 is FQGTGA. V was cut by 1 base and J by 5 bases, with 11 bases left in between. The DNA for the CDR3 is TGTGCCAGCAGCTTAATGTCGGTGGTAAATGAAAAACTGTTTTTT. Protein product: CASSLMSVVNEKLFF. The variable domain in full, completed from reference TRBV7-3 and TRBJ1-4, reads GAGVSQTPSNKVTEKGKYVELRCDPISGHTALYWYRQSLGQGPEFLIYFQGTGAADDSGLPNDRFFAVRPEGSVSTLKIQRTERGDSAVYLCASSLMSVVNEKLFFGSGTQLSVL.

This clone occurred once. The chain combines TRBV4-1 with TRBJ2-5; a weak D match, TRBD2 (5 bases). Germline V lookup: CDR1 MGHRA, CDR2 YSYEKL. Trimming stripped 1 base from V and 0 bases from J, with 12 bases between. The CDR3 is 16 residues long. CDR3 in amino acids: CASSQVGGLYQETQYF. CDR3 nucleotides: TGCGCCAGCAGCCAAGTGGGTGGACTGTACCAAGAGACCCAGTACTTC.

This chain connects TRBV6-2 or TRBV6-3 to TRBJ2-7; D is possibly TRBD2 (5 bases). V lost 3 bases and J 5 bases, leaving 14 bases between the germline ends. The germline gives CDR1 MNHEY, CDR2 SVGEGT. CDR3 size: 14 residues. The CDR3 spells CASSYSYLADEQYF. DNA of the CDR3: TGTGCCAGCAGTTATTCCTATCTAGCTGACGAGCAGTACTTC.

This clone was found once. The junction departs from the called germline gene at one end, perhaps through a read error. This chain links TRBV7-3 with TRBJ2-3; D possibly corresponds to TRBD2 (5 bases). This CDR3 has 15 amino acids. Germline V gene data show CDR1 as SGHTA and CDR2 as FQGTGA. The CDR3 sequence: CASSLTRGTTDTQYF. CDR3 nucleotides: TGTGCCAGCAGCCTAACTCGGGGAACCACAGATACGCAGTATTTT.

J is TRBJ1-5 and V is TRBV6-1; 9 bases align to TRBD1. CDR3 size: 15 residues. Per germline, CDR1 MNHNS and CDR2 SASEGT. The junction had 6 bases not matched to a gene; V was cut back by 3 bases and J by 6 bases. The DNA of the CDR3 is TGTGCCAGCAGTGAGGGACAGGGAGGCCGTCAGCCCCAGCATTTT. It is translated as CASSEGQGGRQPQHF.

This chain links TRBV25-1 with TRBJ1-2, with D maybe TRBD1 (6 bases). Trimming left V 5 bases short and J 2 bases short, with 9 bases between. Germline CDR1 and CDR2: MGHDK and SYGVNS. The CDR3 contains 13 residues. For the CDR3, the DNA is TGTGCCAGCAGTAGTACAGGGAACTATGGCTACACCTTC. Amino acid sequence: CASSSTGNYGYTF.

The chain employs TRBV11-2 and TRBJ2-7; D may be TRBD1 (5 bases). Between the trimmed V and J ends, which lost 5 bases and 6 bases, there was a span of 11 bases. The germline gives CDR1 SGHAT, CDR2 FQNNGV. The CDR3 contains 12 residues. This CDR3 is CASSTDRFEQYF. CDR3 bases: TGTGCCAGCAGCACCGACAGATTCGAGCAGTACTTC.

The rearrangement links TRBV7-2 to TRBJ1-4; D uncertain. This CDR3 region has 15 residues. The V gene lost 1 base and the J gene lost 5 bases, with 11 bases spanning the gap. Looked up from germline, CDR1 is SGHTA and CDR2 is FQGNSA. CDR3 sequence: CASSLGRVSNEKLFF. For the CDR3, the DNA is TGTGCCAGCAGCTTAGGCCGAGTAAGCAATGAAAAACTGTTTTTT.